This passage covers 32 T cell receptor beta chains from one sample sequenced in a study of early T cells in non-severe SARS-CoV-2 infection. TCRdb re-called the 5' RACE reads with MiXCR, one entry per CDR3 protein. The sample carries approximately 99,000 distinct CDR3 sequences, about 12% recorded once. The sequencing sample was made of whole blood. These receptors came from an adult who was a healthcare worker with PCR-confirmed SARS-CoV-2 infection or an uninfected control (not recorded which).

This clonotype has a handful of counts. The chain joins TRBV30 to TRBJ1-1; unclear D gene. V lost 4 bases and J 8 bases, leaving 11 bases between the germline ends. This CDR3 comprises 11 residues. The V gene's germline CDR1 is GTSNPN and CDR2 SVGIG (reference sequence). This CDR3 reads CAWTRLTEAFF. As DNA, the CDR3 is TGTGCCTGGACCCGACTGACCGAAGCTTTCTTT.

This CDR3 is CASSLVQGAGNEQFF. CDR3 nucleotides: TGTGCCAGCAGCTTGGTTCAGGGGGCTGGAAATGAGCAGTTCTTC. The J gene is TRBJ2-1, the V gene TRBV5-4; 8 positions match TRBD1. CDR1 and CDR2 (germline): SGHNT, YYREEE (reference sequence). V was pared by 0 bases and J by 7 bases, with 6 bases of the junction left unmatched. CDR3 size: 15 residues.

This chain joins TRBV20-1 and TRBJ1-5; 9 nucleotides agree with TRBD1. V shed 0 bases and J 4 bases; nucleotides not matched to a gene: 4. Per germline, CDR1 DFQATT and CDR2 SNEGSKA (reference sequence). CDR3 length: 15 residues. This chain's CDR3 is CSARDGGQGNQPQHF. The CDR3 DNA reads TGCAGTGCTAGAGATGGGGGACAGGGTAATCAGCCCCAGCATTTT.

The V and J genes are TRBV29-1 and TRBJ2-3, with a possible D match to TRBD2 (6 bases). This CDR3 is 16 amino acids long. Germline lookup yields CDR1 SQVTM and CDR2 ANQGSEA. The germline V and J ends were trimmed by 1 base and 2 bases, with 16 bases remaining between them. This chain's CDR3 is CSVEGGFGGNTDTQYF. CDR3 nucleotides: TGCAGCGTTGAAGGAGGATTCGGGGGAAACACAGATACGCAGTATTTT.

The rearrangement joins TRBV9 to TRBJ2-3, with 10 bases aligning to TRBD2. The CDR3 spans 15 residues. The ends lost 4 bases at V and 7 bases at J; junction bases unmatched: 9. Germline values: CDR1 SGDLS, CDR2 YYNGEE. The CDR3 loop reads CASSSHPLAGNTQYF. The DNA for the CDR3 is TGTGCCAGCAGCTCGCACCCACTAGCGGGGAATACGCAGTATTTT.

The chain combines TRBV12-3 or TRBV12-4 with TRBJ2-7, with 8 bases aligning to TRBD2. The CDR3 totals 13 residues. V lost 7 bases and J lost 3; bases outside the gene matches: 5. CDR3 loop: CASTQREYYEQYF. As DNA, the CDR3 is TGTGCCAGCACCCAGCGGGAGTACTACGAGCAGTACTTC.

This clonotype was seen at least ten times. The chain combines TRBV5-1 with TRBJ2-5; weak D call: TRBD2 (5 bases). V shed 0 bases and J shed 7 bases, with 16 bases lying between them. Germline-derived CDR1 and CDR2 are SGHRS and YFSETQ. The CDR3 spans 15 residues. The CDR3 reads CASSLDGGYVGTQYF. For the CDR3, the DNA is TGCGCCAGCAGCTTGGATGGAGGATATGTGGGGACCCAGTACTTC. Supplemented by reference TRBV5-1 and TRBJ2-5, the full variable domain reads KAGVTQTPRYLIKTRGQQVTLSCSPISGHRSVSWYQQTPGQGLQFLFEYFSETQRNKGNFPGRFSGRQFSNSRSEMNVSTLELGDSALYLCASSLDGGYVGTQYFGPGTRLLVL.

This clonotype was counted at least ten times. This chain uses TRBV12-3 or TRBV12-4 with TRBJ2-2; no clear D. The V gene lost 2 bases and the J gene lost 5 bases, with 6 bases spanning the gap. This CDR3 region has 13 residues. In nucleotides, the CDR3 is TGTGCCAGCAGTTTATCCTCAACCGGGGAGCTGTTTTTT. As protein: CASSLSSTGELFF.

The chain carries TRBV27 and TRBJ2-7; the D gene is possibly TRBD1 (5 bases). CDR1 and CDR2 (germline): MNHEY, SMNVEV (reference sequence). The CDR3 length is 14 residues. V gave up 5 bases and J gave up 10 bases, with 21 bases separating them. CDR3 in DNA: TGTGCCAGCAGTCCAAGGACGAGATTCGACAGACAGTACTTC. This codes for CASSPRTRFDRQYF.

This clonotype was detected a few times. The gene calls are TRBV2 and TRBJ1-6; D not certain. V dropped 7 bases and J dropped 7 bases, with 14 bases sitting between them. Germline V gives CDR1 SNHLY, CDR2 FYNNEI. The length of the CDR3 is 14 residues. The DNA of the CDR3 is TGTGCCAGCAAGGGCCAAGGGTCGAATTCACCCCTCCACTTT. It specifies CASKGQGSNSPLHF.

This clonotype showed up many times. The chain couples TRBV29-1 to TRBJ1-2; perhaps TRBD1 as D (6 bases). There are 10 residues in the CDR3. V was cut by 5 bases and J by 8 bases, with 9 bases left in between. CDR1 is SQVTM, CDR2 ANQGSEA, per germline. In nucleotides, the CDR3 is TGCAGCGTTATCGGACAGGGCTACACCTTC. Protein sequence: CSVIGQGYTF.

The sample holds many counts of this clonotype. V and J are TRBV20-1 and TRBJ2-7; D not resolved. This CDR3 is built from 13 residues. The V end lost 4 bases, the J end lost 4 bases, and 14 bases lay between the germline ends. From germline, CDR1 is DFQATT and CDR2 SNEGSKA (reference sequence). The CDR3 DNA sequence: TGCAGTGCTACCCCTCGACCCCCTTACGAGCAGTACTTC. It translates to CSATPRPPYEQYF.

This clonotype was seen at least ten times. The chain couples TRBV6-2 or TRBV6-3 to TRBJ1-5; TRBD1 is a possible D gene (5 bases). CDR3 length equals 17 residues. V dropped 1 base and J dropped 4 bases, with 17 bases sitting between them. Germline values: CDR1 MNHEY, CDR2 SVGEGT. The CDR3 is CASSYFQGDAPNQPQHF. CDR3 nucleotides: TGTGCCAGCAGTTACTTCCAGGGAGACGCCCCGAATCAGCCCCAGCATTTT.

The chain employs TRBV12-3 or TRBV12-4 and TRBJ2-3; 7 bases agree with TRBD2. The CDR3 is 15 amino acids. V was clipped by 6 bases and J by 7 bases; unmatched bases: 13. CDR3 nucleotides: TGTGCCAGCAGCCAGAGCCCAGCGGGAACTAATACGCAGTATTTT. This sequence encodes CASSQSPAGTNTQYF.

This clonotype was detected many times. This chain links TRBV10-1 with TRBJ2-3; D gene unclear. The CDR3 totals 15 residues. CDR1 is WNHNN and CDR2 is SYGVQD in the germline V gene (reference sequence). V was shortened by 4 bases and J by 1 base, with 12 bases between the two germline ends. In DNA form, the CDR3 reads TGCGCCAGCAGTGGAGCCGGTGAGCGCACAGATACGCAGTATTTT. Amino acid sequence: CASSGAGERTDTQYF.

The J gene is TRBJ1-2, the V gene TRBV29-1, with 8 bases that match TRBD1. CDR1 SQVTM and CDR2 ANQGSEA come from the germline V gene. Trimming at V came to 6 bases and at J to 4 bases, leaving 10 bases not matched to a gene. The CDR3 runs to 14 residues. The CDR3 DNA reads TGCAGCGTGACCTCCGGGACAGGCTTCTATGGCTACACCTTC. Translated, it gives CSVTSGTGFYGYTF.

The chain has TRBV5-1 and TRBJ1-6; unclear D gene. Trimming left V 2 bases short and J 4 bases short, with 10 bases between. CDR1 is SGHRS and CDR2 is YFSETQ in the germline V gene. This CDR3 has 15 amino acids. The CDR3, as DNA: TGCGCCAGCAGCTTCGGAACCCGATATAATTCACCCCTCCACTTT. Protein product: CASSFGTRYNSPLHF.

Comment on this clonotype: A much larger clone sits a single nucleotide away, making a read error possible. The V gene is TRBV7-8, the J gene TRBJ2-7, with D possibly TRBD2 on 6 matching bases. The CDR3 spans 13 residues. V was pared by 3 bases and J by 3 bases, with 9 bases between. Germline values: CDR1 SGHVS, CDR2 FQNEAQ. The CDR3 nucleotides read TGTGCCAGCAGCTTTGCGGGGTTCTACGAGCAGTACTTC. Amino acids: CASSFAGFYEQYF.

This clonotype was seen many times. V usage is TRBV7-9 and J usage is TRBJ2-3; 8 positions agree with TRBD2. Trimming at V came to 4 bases and at J to 4 bases, leaving 13 bases not matched to a gene. CDR3 length: 17 amino acids. The V gene's germline CDR1 is SEHNR and CDR2 FQNEAQ (reference sequence). For the CDR3, the DNA is TGTGCCAGCAGCTCTTTAGCGGGGACCCCGCCCCCAGATACGCAGTATTTT. It is translated as CASSSLAGTPPPDTQYF.

This clonotype was seen many times. The chain uses TRBV19 and TRBJ2-1; TRBD1 agrees at 7 bases. The CDR3 runs 14 residues. The V and J ends lost 5 bases and 7 bases, in that order; junction bases with no gene match: 8. Germline CDR1 reads LNHDA; CDR2 reads SQIVND (reference sequence). The DNA for the CDR3 is TGTGCCAGTAGTCCCCGACAGGGTCTGAATGAGCAGTTCTTC. Translating it yields CASSPRQGLNEQFF.

This clonotype was seen only a few times. The CDR3 sequence is CALKRMNEQFF. The CDR3 DNA sequence: TGTGCCCTAAAACGGATGAATGAGCAGTTCTTC. V gene TRBV30 combines with J gene TRBJ2-1; no clear D gene. Germline V gene sequence: CDR1 GTSNPN, CDR2 SVGIG (reference sequence). This CDR3 region has 11 residues. Trimming removed 8 bases from V and 7 bases from J, with 12 bases in between.

The sample holds many counts of this clonotype. The chain uses TRBV20-1 and TRBJ2-5; no definite D call. V was clipped by 3 bases and J by 1 base, with 12 bases between them. The germline V gene encodes CDR1 DFQATT and CDR2 SNEGSKA (reference sequence). This CDR3 comprises 14 residues. CDR3 DNA sequence: TGCAGTGCTAGCCCCGTGGGCGGCCAAGAGACCCAGTACTTC. The encoded protein is CSASPVGGQETQYF.

This clonotype was picked up a small number of times. The rearrangement joins TRBV5-1 to TRBJ2-4; 8 bases fit TRBD2. Germline values: CDR1 SGHRS, CDR2 YFSETQ. V lost 0 bases to trimming and J lost 5 bases; unmatched junction nucleotides: 1. The CDR3 totals 14 residues. Written as DNA, the CDR3 is TGCGCCAGCAGCTTGGGAGCGGGAGAAAACATTCAGTACTTC. This translates into CASSLGAGENIQYF.

This clonotype showed up many times. The chain is built from TRBV11-3 and TRBJ2-3; 7 bases map to TRBD1. The CDR3 contains 15 residues. Germline CDR1 reads SGHNT; CDR2 reads YENEEA. Trimming at V came to 8 bases and at J to 4 bases, leaving 12 bases not matched to a gene. CDR3 protein: CASLSGRGFADTQYF. The CDR3 nucleotides read TGTGCCAGCCTCTCGGGCAGGGGGTTTGCAGATACGCAGTATTTT.

This clonotype has a count of ten or more. This chain links TRBV9 with TRBJ2-1; D is possibly TRBD1 or TRBD2 (5 bases each). V was cut by 4 bases and J by 3 bases, with 14 bases left in between. CDR3 length equals 15 residues. The germline V gene has CDR1 SGDLS and CDR2 YYNGEE. In nucleotides, the CDR3 is TGTGCCAGCAGCCCATCCGGGGCGGTCTACAATGAGCAGTTCTTC. This gives the protein CASSPSGAVYNEQFF.

The chain is built from TRBV5-4 and TRBJ1-1; D gene uncertain. The length of the CDR3 is 14 residues. Germline V CDR1 and CDR2: SGHNT, YYREEE (reference sequence). V dropped 3 bases and J dropped 1 base, with 10 bases sitting between them. The CDR3 DNA sequence: TGTGCCAGCAGCTCGTTGGTGCAGAACACTGAAGCTTTCTTT. This gives the protein CASSSLVQNTEAFF.

This clonotype was detected many times. This chain connects TRBV3-1 to TRBJ2-2, with 9 bases aligning to TRBD2. The CDR3 has 18 amino acids. Trimming cost V 1 base and J 1 base; bases outside gene matches: 7. Per the germline V gene, CDR1 is LGHDT and CDR2 is YNNKEL (reference sequence). The CDR3 protein is CASSQAWGTSLNTGELFF. As DNA, the CDR3 is TGTGCCAGCAGCCAAGCCTGGGGGACTAGCTTGAACACCGGGGAGCTGTTTTTT. Variable domain in full (rest from reference TRBV3-1 and TRBJ2-2): DTAVSQTPKYLVTQMGNDKSIKCEQNLGHDTMYWYKQDSKKFLKIMFSYNNKELIINETVPNRFSPKSPDKAHLNLHINSLELGDSAVYFCASSQAWGTSLNTGELFFGEGSRLTVL.

On this clonotype itself: A much larger clone lies one base from this, so it may be a read error. The V and J genes are TRBV12-3 or TRBV12-4 and TRBJ2-7, with D tentatively TRBD2 (6 bases). The CDR3 extends over 15 amino acids. V lost 0 bases, J lost 5 bases, and 14 bases lay in between. The CDR3 spells CASSLALGGVNEQYF. The CDR3 DNA follows: TGTGCCAGCAGTTTAGCGCTGGGGGGAGTCAACGAGCAGTACTTC.

This clonotype was seen ten or more times. The gene calls are TRBV11-2 and TRBJ2-1; a possible D gene is TRBD2 (6 bases). Germline V gene data show CDR1 as SGHAT and CDR2 as FQNNGV. The CDR3 has 12 residues. V gave up 5 bases and J gave up 7 bases, with 9 bases separating them. The CDR3 region is CASSPLANEQFF. As DNA, the CDR3 is TGTGCCAGCAGCCCTCTAGCGAATGAGCAGTTCTTC.

This clonotype was counted ten times or more. The chain joins TRBV10-2 to TRBJ1-3; D remains ambiguous. CDR1 and CDR2 from the germline V gene are WSHSY and SAAADI. This CDR3 has 16 residues. V was trimmed by 3 bases and J by 0 bases, leaving 12 bases between them. The CDR3 coding sequence is TGCGCCAGCAGTGATAAGAGGGAGCTCTCTGGAAACACCATATATTTT. Translated, it gives CASSDKRELSGNTIYF.

The gene calls are TRBV29-1 and TRBJ1-3, with a weak D call TRBD1 (6 bases). This CDR3 is 14 amino acids long. Trimming removed 6 bases at V and 0 bases at J, with 12 bases between. Germline-derived CDR1 and CDR2 are SQVTM and ANQGSEA. The CDR3 loop is CSVRGSVSGNTIYF. The DNA of the CDR3 is TGCAGCGTCAGGGGTTCGGTCTCTGGAAACACCATATATTTT.

This clonotype has more than one count but fewer than ten. J is TRBJ2-3 and V is TRBV7-8; D is tentatively TRBD1 or TRBD2 (6 bases each). Trimming took 4 bases from V and 2 from J, leaving 22 bases between them. This CDR3 region has 18 residues. The germline gives CDR1 SGHVS, CDR2 FQNEAQ. The CDR3 nucleotides are TGTGCCAGCAGCTCCAAGTTGGCAGGGGACTCCTTCACAGATACGCAGTATTTT. It codes for CASSSKLAGDSFTDTQYF. Full variable domain (remainder filled in from reference TRBV7-8 and TRBJ2-3): GAGVSQSPRYKVAKRGQDVALRCDPISGHVSLFWYQQALGQGPEFLTYFQNEAQLDKSGLPSDRFFAERPEGSVSTLKIQRTQQEDSAVYLCASSSKLAGDSFTDTQYFGPGTRLTVL.